This TCR beta chain was sequenced during a study of blood T cell repertoires in COVID-19. Measured with immunoSEQ multiplex PCR; TCRdb has only the in-frame clones, and not every one. There are approximately 200,000 clones in the sample; about nine tenths occur only once, and 3.5% to 4.5% lies in the top ten. Germline values: CDR1 SGHVS, CDR2 FQNEAQ. This CDR3 contains 16 residues. The V end lost 0 bases, the J end lost 5 bases, and 14 bases lay between the germline ends. The receptor was derived from a woman in her 30s with acute or convalescent COVID-19. The J gene is TRBJ1-5, the V gene TRBV7-8; TRBD1 is a possible D gene (6 bases). Sequencing was done on a sample of peripheral blood. CDR3 sequence reads: CASSLARGLGDQPQHF. As DNA, the CDR3 is TGTGCCAGCAGCTTAGCGAGGGGGTTAGGGGATCAGCCCCAGCATTTT.